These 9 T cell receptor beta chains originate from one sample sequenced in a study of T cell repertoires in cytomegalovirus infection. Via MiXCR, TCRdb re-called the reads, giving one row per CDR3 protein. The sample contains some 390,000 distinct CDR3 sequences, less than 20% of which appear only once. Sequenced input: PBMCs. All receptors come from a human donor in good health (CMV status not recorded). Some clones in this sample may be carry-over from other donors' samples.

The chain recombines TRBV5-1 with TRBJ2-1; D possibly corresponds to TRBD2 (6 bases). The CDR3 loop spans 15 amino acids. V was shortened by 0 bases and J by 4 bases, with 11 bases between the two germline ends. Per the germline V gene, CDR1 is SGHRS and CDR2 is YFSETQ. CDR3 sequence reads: CASSLEGGTYNEQFF. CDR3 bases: TGCGCCAGCAGCTTGGAGGGAGGTACATACAATGAGCAGTTCTTC.

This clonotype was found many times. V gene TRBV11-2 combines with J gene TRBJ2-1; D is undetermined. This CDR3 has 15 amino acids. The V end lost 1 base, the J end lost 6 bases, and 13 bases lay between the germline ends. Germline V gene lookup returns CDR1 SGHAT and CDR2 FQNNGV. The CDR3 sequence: CASSLVANNLNEQFF. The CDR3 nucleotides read TGTGCCAGCAGCTTAGTCGCAAATAACCTCAATGAGCAGTTCTTC.

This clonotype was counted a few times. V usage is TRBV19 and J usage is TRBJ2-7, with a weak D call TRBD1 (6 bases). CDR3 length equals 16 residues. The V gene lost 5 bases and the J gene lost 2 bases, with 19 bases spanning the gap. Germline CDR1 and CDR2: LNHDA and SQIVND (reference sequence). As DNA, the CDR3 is TGTGCCAGTAGTCCCTCGGACAGATTTTCGACCTACGAGCAGTACTTC. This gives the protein CASSPSDRFSTYEQYF.

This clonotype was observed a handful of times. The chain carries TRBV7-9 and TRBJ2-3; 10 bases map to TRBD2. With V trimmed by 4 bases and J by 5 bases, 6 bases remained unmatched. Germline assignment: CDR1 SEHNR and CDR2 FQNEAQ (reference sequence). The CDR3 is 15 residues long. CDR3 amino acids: CASSSGTSVRDTQYF. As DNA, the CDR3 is TGTGCCAGCAGCTCCGGGACTAGCGTGAGAGATACGCAGTATTTT.

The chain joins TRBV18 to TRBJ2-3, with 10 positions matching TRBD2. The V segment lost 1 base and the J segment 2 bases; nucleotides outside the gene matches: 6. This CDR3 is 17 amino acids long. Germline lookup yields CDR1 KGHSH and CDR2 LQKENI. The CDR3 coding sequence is TGTGCCAGCTCACCACTAGGACTAGCGGTACCCACAGATACGCAGTATTTT. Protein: CASSPLGLAVPTDTQYF. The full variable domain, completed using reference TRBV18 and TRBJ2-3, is NAGVMQNPRHLVRRRGQEARLRCSPMKGHSHVYWYRQLPEEGLKFMVYLQKENIIDESGMPKERFSAEFPKEGPSILRIQQVVRGDSAAYFCASSPLGLAVPTDTQYFGPGTRLTVL.

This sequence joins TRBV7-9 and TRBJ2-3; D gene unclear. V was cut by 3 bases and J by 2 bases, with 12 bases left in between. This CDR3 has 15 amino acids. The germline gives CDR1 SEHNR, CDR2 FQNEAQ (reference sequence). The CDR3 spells CASSLLTADTDTQYF. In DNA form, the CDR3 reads TGTGCCAGCAGCTTGTTAACAGCCGACACAGATACGCAGTATTTT.

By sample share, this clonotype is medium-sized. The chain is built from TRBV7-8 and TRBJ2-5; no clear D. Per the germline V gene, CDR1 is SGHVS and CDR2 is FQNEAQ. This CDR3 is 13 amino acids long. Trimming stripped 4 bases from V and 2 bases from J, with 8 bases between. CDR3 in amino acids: CASSYDQQETQYF. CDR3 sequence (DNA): TGTGCCAGCAGCTACGACCAGCAAGAGACCCAGTACTTC.

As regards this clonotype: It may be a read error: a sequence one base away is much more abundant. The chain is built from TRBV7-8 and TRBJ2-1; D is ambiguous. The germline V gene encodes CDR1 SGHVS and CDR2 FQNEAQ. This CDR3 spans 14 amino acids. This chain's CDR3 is CDSSFDSNYNEQFF. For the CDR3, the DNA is TGTGACAGCAGCTTCGACTCTAACTACAATGAGCAGTTCTTC.

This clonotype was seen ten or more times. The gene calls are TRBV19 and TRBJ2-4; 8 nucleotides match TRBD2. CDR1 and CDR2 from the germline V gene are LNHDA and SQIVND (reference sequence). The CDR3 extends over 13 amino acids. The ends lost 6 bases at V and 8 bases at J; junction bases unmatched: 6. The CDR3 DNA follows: TGTGCCAGTAGACTTAGCGGGGAAGACATTCAGTACTTC. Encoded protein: CASRLSGEDIQYF. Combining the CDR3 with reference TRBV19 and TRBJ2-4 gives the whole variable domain DGGITQSPKYLFRKEGQNVTLSCEQNLNHDAMYWYRQDPGQGLRLIYYSQIVNDFQKGDIAEGYSVSREKKESFPLTVTSAQKNPTAFYLCASRLSGEDIQYFGAGTRLSVL.